A selection of T cell receptor beta chains follows, all from one sample in a study of shared clonotypes between healthy human individuals. Method: immunoSEQ multiplex PCR; TCRdb's copy keeps in-frame clones and lacks some. The sample records 110,000 or so clones, about 63% being singletons. Sequencing input: memory CD8+ T cells sorted from blood. The source is a woman in her twenties or thirties in good health. Both conserved end residues are part of each CDR3. A D gene is named only where the DNA matches it firmly. Clone size is not always given. Where it is, it says once, few, many or a class for expanded clones.

CDR3aa	CDR3nt	abundance	v_gene	d_gene	j_gene
CASSIQDTQYF	TGTGCCAGTAGTATCCAAGATACGCAGTATTTT	-	TRBV19	-	TRBJ2-3
CASSPRQGESSYEQYF	TGTGCCAGCAGTCCACGACAGGGGGAGAGCTCCTACGAGCAGTACTTC	-	TRBV27	TRBD1	TRBJ2-7
CSVDPPTDYGYTF	TGCAGCGTTGATCCTCCGACTGATTATGGCTACACCTTC	-	TRBV29-1	-	TRBJ1-2
CASSHTGSRELFF	TGTGCCAGCAGCCACACGGGTTCGAGGGAGCTGTTTTTT	few	TRBV7-9	-	TRBJ2-2
CASSLGPISYNEQFF	TGTGCCAGTAGCCTCGGACCAATATCGTACAATGAGCAGTTCTTC	-	TRBV19	-	TRBJ2-1
CASSPGTGRAGELFF	TGTGCCAGCAGCCCGGGGACAGGGAGGGCCGGGGAGCTGTTTTTT	-	TRBV5-4	TRBD1	TRBJ2-2
CASSDRDPYGYTF	TGTGCCAGCAGTGACAGGGACCCTTATGGCTACACCTTC	-	TRBV2	-	TRBJ1-2
CASSDPSGRGNEQFF	TGTGCCAGTTCAGATCCTAGCGGGAGGGGCAATGAGCAGTTCTTC	-	TRBV19	TRBD2	TRBJ2-1
CASSLVGTDYEQYF	TGCGCCAGCAGCTTGGTAGGGACCGACTACGAGCAGTACTTC	-	TRBV5-1	-	TRBJ2-7
CATSRDREVSEQYF	TGTGCCACCAGCAGAGACAGAGAGGTGTCCGAGCAGTACTTC	many	TRBV15	-	TRBJ2-7
CATSSPPGQGSYEQYF	TGTGCCACCAGCTCCCCCCCGGGACAGGGGTCTTACGAGCAGTACTTC	many	TRBV15	TRBD1	TRBJ2-7
CASSGPSYEQYF	TGTGCCAGCAGCGGCCCCTCCTACGAGCAGTACTTC	-	TRBV5-4	-	TRBJ2-7
CASSLVLTTGGYVDEQYF	TGTGCCAGCAGCTTGGTTTTGACGACAGGGGGGTATGTGGACGAGCAGTACTTC	-	TRBV5-5	TRBD1	TRBJ2-7
CASSQESLGGLPYEQYF	TGTGCCAGCAGCCAAGAATCTCTCGGGGGCTTGCCCTACGAGCAGTACTTC	-	TRBV4-2	-	TRBJ2-7
CASSGTNTEAFF	TGTGCCAGCAGCGGGACGAACACTGAAGCTTTCTTT	-	TRBV7-2	-	TRBJ1-1
CASSIIGTANQPQHF	TGTGCCAGTAGTATTATCGGGACGGCGAATCAGCCCCAGCATTTT	-	TRBV19	-	TRBJ1-5
CASSQDRPGTGSEQYF	TGCGCCAGCAGCCAAGATCGGCCCGGGACAGGGAGCGAGCAGTACTTC	-	TRBV4-1	TRBD1	TRBJ2-7
CASRTGNTEAFF	TGCGCCAGCAGGACAGGTAACACTGAAGCTTTCTTT	-	TRBV10-2	-	TRBJ1-1
CASRPRLNLGYGYTF	TGTGCCAGCAGACCAAGACTGAATCTAGGCTATGGCTACACCTTC	-	TRBV28	-	TRBJ1-2
CASSPTSQGRYF	TGTGCCAGCAGCCCGACTTCCCAAGGCCGGTACTTC	-	TRBV11-2	-	TRBJ2-4
CSVAREAGNEQFF	TGCAGCGTTGCACGGGAGGCGGGGAATGAGCAGTTCTTC	many	TRBV29-1	TRBD2	TRBJ2-1
CASRLAADTQYF	TGTGCCAGCAGGCTAGCTGCGGATACGCAGTATTTT	-	TRBV7-9	-	TRBJ2-3
CASSYGRGNQPQHF	TGTGCCAGCAGTTATGGCAGGGGCAATCAGCCCCAGCATTTT	-	TRBV27	-	TRBJ1-5
CASSLLPQDTQYF	TGTGCCAGCAGTTTGCTGCCCCAGGATACGCAGTATTTT	-	TRBV27	-	TRBJ2-3
CSARGGGANVLTF	TGCAGCGCCCGTGGCGGGGGGGCCAACGTCCTGACTTTC	-	TRBV29-1	-	TRBJ2-6
CASSPRGGTASYEQYF	TGTGCCAGCAGTCCTCGGGGGGGGACAGCGTCCTACGAGCAGTACTTC	-	TRBV27	-	TRBJ2-7
CSVEAPGQGSTYEQYF	TGCAGCGTTGAGGCCCCGGGACAGGGAAGTACCTACGAGCAGTACTTC	-	TRBV29-1	TRBD1	TRBJ2-7
CSVEAREGTEAFF	TGCAGCGTTGAAGCCCGAGAGGGCACTGAAGCTTTCTTT	once	TRBV29-1	-	TRBJ1-1
CASRAGPLMNTEAFF	TGTGCCAGCCGGGCGGGTCCCCTAATGAACACTGAAGCTTTCTTT	-	TRBV16	-	TRBJ1-1
CAISEFFLLAGDHEQYF	TGTGCCATCAGTGAGTTCTTTCTTTTAGCGGGAGACCACGAGCAGTACTTC	-	TRBV10-3	TRBD2	TRBJ2-7
CALGPTYNEQFF	TGTGCCTTGGGACCAACCTACAATGAGCAGTTCTTC	-	TRBV30	-	TRBJ2-1
CASMEGADEKLFF	TGTGCCAGCATGGAGGGGGCTGATGAAAAACTGTTTTTT	-	TRBV6-1	TRBD1	TRBJ1-4
CASSAWWLTDTQYF	TGTGCCAGCAGTGCTTGGTGGCTCACAGATACGCAGTATTTT	-	TRBV2	-	TRBJ2-3
CASSLVASGTTLYEQFF	TGCGCCAGCAGCTTGGTTGCTAGCGGGACCACCCTTTATGAGCAGTTCTTC	-	TRBV5-1	TRBD2	TRBJ2-1
CASSRGTASTGELFF	TGTGCCAGCAGCCGCGGGACAGCTAGCACCGGGGAGCTGTTTTTT	-	TRBV7-3	-	TRBJ2-2
CASSGGNSGNTIYF	TGCGCCAGCAGCGGTGGCAACTCTGGAAACACCATATATTTT	-	TRBV5-1	-	TRBJ1-3
CASSYGQSTYEQYF	TGTGCCAGCAGTTATGGACAGAGCACCTACGAGCAGTACTTC	-	TRBV27	-	TRBJ2-7
CASSPPYEGQETQYF	TGTGCCAGCTCACCACCCTACGAGGGACAAGAGACCCAGTACTTC	few	TRBV18	-	TRBJ2-5
CASSQDRGNQETQYF	TGTGCCAGCAGCCAAGATAGGGGTAACCAAGAGACCCAGTACTTC	-	TRBV4-2	-	TRBJ2-5
CASSLGGTSFLDTQYF	TGTGCCAGCAGCTTAGGTGGGACTAGTTTCCTAGATACGCAGTATTTT	-	TRBV7-9	TRBD2	TRBJ2-3
CASSSRMETYNSPLHF	TGTGCCAGCAGCTCCCGGATGGAAACCTATAATTCACCCCTCCACTTT	-	TRBV7-9	-	TRBJ1-6
CASSLGSGAYEQYF	TGTGCCAGCAGCTTAGGTAGCGGAGCCTACGAGCAGTACTTC	once	TRBV5-4	-	TRBJ2-7
CASSSTGPETYEQYF	TGTGCCAGCAGCTCAACAGGGCCGGAAACCTACGAGCAGTACTTC	many	TRBV7-9	-	TRBJ2-7
CASSDSGGETGELFF	TGTGCCAGCAGTGACTCGGGAGGGGAAACCGGGGAGCTGTTTTTT	many	TRBV6-4	TRBD2	TRBJ2-2
CASDQGAIGYTF	TGTGCCAGCGATCAGGGGGCGATCGGCTACACCTTC	-	TRBV2	TRBD1	TRBJ1-2
CAWSGSEGNYEQYF	TGTGCCTGGAGTGGTAGCGAGGGGAACTACGAGCAGTACTTC	-	TRBV30	-	TRBJ2-7
CASSEGRVGQPQHF	TGTGCCAGCAGCGAAGGCAGGGTAGGACAGCCCCAGCATTTT	-	TRBV11-2	-	TRBJ1-5
CASSLLGSSGMNTEAFF	TGTGCCAGCAGCCTCCTGGGTTCAAGCGGAATGAACACTGAAGCTTTCTTT	-	TRBV5-6	-	TRBJ1-1
CSVEGTSGSLNSYEQYF	TGCAGCGTTGAAGGGACTAGCGGGAGTTTAAACTCCTACGAGCAGTACTTC	-	TRBV29-1	TRBD2	TRBJ2-7
CASSNLTRVSLYGYTF	TGTGCCAGCAGCAATCTAACCCGGGTCAGCCTCTATGGCTACACCTTC	-	TRBV28	-	TRBJ1-2
CASSEYRTEALNTEAFF	TGTGCCAGCAGTGAATATAGAACAGAAGCTCTGAACACTGAAGCTTTCTTT	-	TRBV25-1	-	TRBJ1-1
CAIPGQGRNEQFF	TGTGCCATTCCGGGACAGGGAAGGAATGAGCAGTTCTTC	-	TRBV28	TRBD1	TRBJ2-1
CASSVLPRTGSTDTQYF	TGTGCCAGCAGCGTACTTCCCCGGACAGGTAGCACAGATACGCAGTATTTT	-	TRBV9	TRBD1	TRBJ2-3
CASTSLARREKADTQYF	TGTGCCAGCACCTCTTTGGCGAGGCGGGAGAAGGCAGATACGCAGTATTTT	-	TRBV2	TRBD2	TRBJ2-3
CASSEGTDTGELFF	TGCGCCAGCAGTGAAGGGACAGACACCGGGGAGCTGTTTTTT	-	TRBV10-1	TRBD1	TRBJ2-2
CASSLGQTLNTEAFF	TGCGCCAGCAGCCTGGGACAGACTCTGAACACTGAAGCTTTCTTT	many	TRBV4-1	TRBD1	TRBJ1-1